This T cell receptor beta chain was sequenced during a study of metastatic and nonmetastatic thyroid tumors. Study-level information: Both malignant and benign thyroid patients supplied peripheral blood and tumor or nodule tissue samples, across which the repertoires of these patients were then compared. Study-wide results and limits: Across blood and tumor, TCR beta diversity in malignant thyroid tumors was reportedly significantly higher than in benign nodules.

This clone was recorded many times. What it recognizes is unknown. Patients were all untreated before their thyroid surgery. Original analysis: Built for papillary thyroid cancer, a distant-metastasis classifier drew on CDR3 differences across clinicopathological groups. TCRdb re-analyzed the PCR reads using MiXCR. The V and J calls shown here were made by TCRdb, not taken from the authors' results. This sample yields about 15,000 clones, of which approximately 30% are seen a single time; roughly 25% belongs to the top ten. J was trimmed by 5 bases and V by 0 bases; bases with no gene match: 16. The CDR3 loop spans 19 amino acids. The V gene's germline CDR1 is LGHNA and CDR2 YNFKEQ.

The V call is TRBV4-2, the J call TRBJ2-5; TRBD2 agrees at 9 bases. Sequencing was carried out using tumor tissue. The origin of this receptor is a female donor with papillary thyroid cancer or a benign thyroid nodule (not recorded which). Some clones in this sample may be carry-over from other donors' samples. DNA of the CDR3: TGTGCCAGCAGCCAAGATCAGTCAGCTAGCGGGGCCAGGGGGGAGACCCAGTACTTC. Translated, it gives CASSQDQSASGARGETQYF.